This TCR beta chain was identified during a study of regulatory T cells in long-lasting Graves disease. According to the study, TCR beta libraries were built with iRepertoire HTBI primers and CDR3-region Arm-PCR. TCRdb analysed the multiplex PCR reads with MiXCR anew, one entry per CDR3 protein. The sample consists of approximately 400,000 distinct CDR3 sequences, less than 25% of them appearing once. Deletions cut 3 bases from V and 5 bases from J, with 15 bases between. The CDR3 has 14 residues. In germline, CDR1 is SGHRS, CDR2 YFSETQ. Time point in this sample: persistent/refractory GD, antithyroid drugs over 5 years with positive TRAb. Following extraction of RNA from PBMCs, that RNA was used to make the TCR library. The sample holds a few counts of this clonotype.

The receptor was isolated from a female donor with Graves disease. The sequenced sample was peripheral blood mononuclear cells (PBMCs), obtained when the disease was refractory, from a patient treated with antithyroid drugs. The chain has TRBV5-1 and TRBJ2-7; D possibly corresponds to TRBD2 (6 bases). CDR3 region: CASSSAGGLDEQYF. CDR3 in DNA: TGCGCCAGCAGCTCAGCGGGTGGTCTAGACGAGCAGTACTTC.